This T cell receptor beta chain was found in a study of sequential checkpoint blockade in melanoma. On the study more broadly: First-line arms were nivolumab then ipilimumab, or the reverse, randomized 1:1. Over 20 patients had matched tumor biopsies before treatment and at week 13 after nivolumab or ipilimumab alone.

As concerns this clone: Its antigen is as yet unknown.

Treatment described: randomized to nivolumab then ipilimumab (arm A) or the reverse (arm B). Patients had received no earlier DNA-damaging chemotherapy. Assay: immunoSEQ multiplex PCR; the TCRdb copy retains only in-frame clones and omits some. The sample carries about 9,500 clones, 23% recorded once. Study observations and caveats: Patients with week-13 increases in T-cell fraction and clonality benefited about 30 times more often.

The clonotype comes from a human donor with melanoma. Source: tumor tissue (inferred from file names), taken from a patient given nivolumab and ipilimumab in sequence.

The CDR3 nucleotides read TGTGCCAGTAAGACAGGACCGCTGGGGACTGAAGCTTTCTTT. Amino acids: CASKTGPLGTEAFF. The chain has TRBV19 and TRBJ1-1, with D possibly being TRBD1 (6 bases). Trimming pared 7 bases from V and 5 bases from J, leaving 17 bases between. From germline, CDR1 is LNHDA and CDR2 SQIVND (reference sequence). The length of the CDR3 is 14 residues.